This TCR beta chain was obtained from a study of T and B cells in COVID-19 patients. About the study: Median age was 34 years in the recovered cohort and 67 years in the active-infection cohort. Of approximately 21 active-infection patients, some 11 were critically ill with mechanical ventilation or extracorporeal membrane oxygenation.

Each TRB amplification used roughly 220-550 ng of genomic DNA from blood. Multiplex PCR with BIOMED2 TRB-A/B primer pools amplified TRB rearrangements. TCRdb reanalysed the multiplex PCR reads using MiXCR and keeps one entry per CDR3 protein. Of several hundred distinct CDR3 sequences in the sample, 30% to 35% were seen once. As to this clonotype: Its specificity is not known. Since the CDR3 does not end with the conserved phenylalanine or tryptophan, this likely comes from a read error. It is unclear where the CDR3 begins or ends on the DNA, so no DNA is shown, and the CDR3 is as TCRdb lists it.

Study-wide points: CD4+, regulatory T cell, CD8+ and sorted SARS-CoV-2-responsive or tetramer+ T cells were not yet sequenced. Highly clonal in active COVID-19, TRB repertoires exceeded healthy-donor diversity and richness at recovery.

Germline V gene lookup returns CDR1 SQVTM and CDR2 ANQGSEA. The CDR3 totals 13 residues, both ends included. The source material was blood. The sequence derives from a human donor with active COVID-19. The donor label of this sample is uncertain. V usage is TRBV29-1 and J usage is TRBJ1-1; the DNA was not compared with TRBD1, the D call given in the table. The CDR3 loop is CSVDGTGQTEACC.